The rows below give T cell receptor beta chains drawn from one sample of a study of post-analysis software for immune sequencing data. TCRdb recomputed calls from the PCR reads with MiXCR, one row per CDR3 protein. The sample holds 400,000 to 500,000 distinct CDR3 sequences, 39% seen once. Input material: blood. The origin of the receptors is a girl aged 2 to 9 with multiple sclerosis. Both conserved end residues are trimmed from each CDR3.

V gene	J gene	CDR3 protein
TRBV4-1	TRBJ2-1	ATSIGDNEQF
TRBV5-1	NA	ASSSLAGGSAGETQY
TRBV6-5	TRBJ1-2	ASVGAGPNYGYT
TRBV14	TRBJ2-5	ASSLLGAETQY
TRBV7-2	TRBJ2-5	ASSLTGTIFQETQY
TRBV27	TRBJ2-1	ASSLWGASSYNEQF
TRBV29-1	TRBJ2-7	SVEDQDLGESYEQY
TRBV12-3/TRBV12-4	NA	ASSHTGTGPGATQY
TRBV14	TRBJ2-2	ASSQVGGNTGELF
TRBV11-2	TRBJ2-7	ASSPIRGSGGEQY
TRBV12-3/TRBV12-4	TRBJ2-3	ASSLTSGLPDTQY
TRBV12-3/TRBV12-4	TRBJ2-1	ASSLAGTEQF
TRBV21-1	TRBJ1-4	ASSKGSGGHEKLF
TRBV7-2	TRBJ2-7	ASSLTGPQYEQY
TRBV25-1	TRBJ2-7	ASSRRGTYEQY
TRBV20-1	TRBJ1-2	SAREGGGYT
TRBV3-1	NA	ASSQVAGEYEQY
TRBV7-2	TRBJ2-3	ASSLIFRAASTDTQY
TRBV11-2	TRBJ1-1	ASSLGVGGNTEAF
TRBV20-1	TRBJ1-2	SANPFNYGYT
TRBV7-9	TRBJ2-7	ASSLVASSVYEQY
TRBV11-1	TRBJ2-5	ASKREYEETQY
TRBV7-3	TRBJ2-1	ASSLAGITSYNEQF
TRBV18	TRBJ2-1	ASSDTAEQF
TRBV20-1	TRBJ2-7	SERLAGVRNEQY
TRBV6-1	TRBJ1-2	ASSEPIQGGYGYT
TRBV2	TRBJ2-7	ASSETPEQY
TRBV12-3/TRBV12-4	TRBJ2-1	ASVVYNEQF
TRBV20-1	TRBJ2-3	SASGGIETDTQY
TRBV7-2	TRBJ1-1	ASSTGGVGTEAF
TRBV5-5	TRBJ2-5	ASSSQGAQETQY
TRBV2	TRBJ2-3	ASSPSGGTQY
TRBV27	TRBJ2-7	ASSSRTSGDEQY
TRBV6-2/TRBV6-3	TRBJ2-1	ASQTTSGRSKGSGYEQF
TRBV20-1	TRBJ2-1	SARDLETSGSCIEQF
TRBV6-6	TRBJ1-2	ASSYESRAHGYT
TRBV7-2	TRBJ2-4	ASSFPLAKNIQY